The rows below give T cell receptor beta chains drawn from one sample of a study of CD8 T cells in cerebrospinal fluid in Alzheimer's disease. TCRdb reprocessed the 10x single-cell sequencing reads and reports one entry per CDR3 protein, with no DNA. There are over a thousand distinct CDR3 sequences in the sample, with roughly 8.3% held by the top ten. The sequencing input was cerebrospinal fluid. Receptors originate from a human donor in good health. Each CDR3 is given with its conserved first and last residue. The order of the fields is clone size, V gene, J gene, CDR3 protein. Size tells how often a clone was seen (once, few, many) or the class of an expanded clone, and some rows leave it out.

large,TRBV18,TRBJ2-7,CASSPSYDEQYF
medium-sized,TRBV7-9,TRBJ2-1,CASSLDTSEQFF
large,TRBV6-6,TRBJ2-5,CASRFGQGEETQYF
medium-sized,TRBV7-9,TRBJ2-1,CASSLWTVSYNEQFF
hyperexpanded,TRBV10-2,TRBJ1-2,CASSESNGGTYGYTF
medium-sized,TRBV28,TRBJ1-5,CASRVGTYQPQHF
medium-sized,TRBV12-3/TRBV12-4,TRBJ2-2,CASSRLGAGELFF
medium-sized,TRBV7-7,TRBJ2-3,CASSLTTSTDTQYF
medium-sized,TRBV27,TRBJ2-4,CASREMLAKNIQYF
NA,TRBV7-9,TRBJ1-5,CASSTTAAGNQPQHF
large,TRBV7-3,TRBJ2-2,CASSLTGDTGELFF
medium-sized,TRBV29-1,TRBJ2-3,CSVTTGLGDTQYF
medium-sized,TRBV3-1,TRBJ2-1,CASSQMGNEQFF
medium-sized,TRBV18,TRBJ1-2,CASSTNYGYTF
NA,TRBV20-1,TRBJ2-1,CSATPFQAGVLNEQFF
medium-sized,TRBV28,TRBJ1-2,CASSSWTGGFYGYTF
medium-sized,TRBV5-5,TRBJ2-1,CASSSRDSSYNEQFF
NA,TRBV27,TRBJ1-5,CASSRTGGQPQHF
medium-sized,TRBV28,TRBJ1-1,CASSYLNGGGTEAFF
large,TRBV5-1,TRBJ2-7,CASSQGVYEQYF
medium-sized,TRBV6-1,TRBJ2-7,CASSEALWEKQYF
medium-sized,TRBV30,TRBJ1-1,CAWSGGGRLAFF
medium-sized,TRBV6-1,TRBJ2-2,CASRDRENTGELFF
medium-sized,TRBV19,TRBJ2-1,CASNLAGEGNEQFF
medium-sized,TRBV23-1,TRBJ2-7,CASSQVPGLAAYEQYF
medium-sized,TRBV19,TRBJ1-3,CASSGLGRTSHGNTIYF
medium-sized,TRBV9,TRBJ2-1,CASSVDQGSHNEQFF
large,TRBV28,TRBJ2-7,CASSTLVPYEQYF
medium-sized,TRBV7-8,TRBJ2-7,CASSLSDYEQYF
medium-sized,TRBV6-1,TRBJ2-5,CASIGRGHQETQYF
medium-sized,TRBV27,TRBJ2-7,CASSSQGASNEQYF
large,TRBV20-1,TRBJ2-5,CSARISGLGETQYF
large,TRBV4-1,TRBJ1-2,CASSQGDYGYTF
medium-sized,TRBV2,TRBJ2-2,CASRAGVGRAGELFF
medium-sized,TRBV12-3/TRBV12-4,TRBJ2-7,CASSTQGYEQYF
medium-sized,TRBV4-1,TRBJ2-5,CASSPRTGGRETQYF
medium-sized,TRBV5-1,TRBJ1-1,CASSTGQISEAFF
NA,TRBV12-3/TRBV12-4,TRBJ1-5,CASSLEGATSNQPQHF
medium-sized,TRBV10-3,TRBJ1-1,CATSIKNTEAFF
medium-sized,TRBV7-3,TRBJ1-4,CASSLTGGQGTEKLFF
medium-sized,TRBV11-3,TRBJ2-1,CASSLEGYNEQFF
medium-sized,TRBV19,TRBJ2-3,CASRDNSEDTQYF